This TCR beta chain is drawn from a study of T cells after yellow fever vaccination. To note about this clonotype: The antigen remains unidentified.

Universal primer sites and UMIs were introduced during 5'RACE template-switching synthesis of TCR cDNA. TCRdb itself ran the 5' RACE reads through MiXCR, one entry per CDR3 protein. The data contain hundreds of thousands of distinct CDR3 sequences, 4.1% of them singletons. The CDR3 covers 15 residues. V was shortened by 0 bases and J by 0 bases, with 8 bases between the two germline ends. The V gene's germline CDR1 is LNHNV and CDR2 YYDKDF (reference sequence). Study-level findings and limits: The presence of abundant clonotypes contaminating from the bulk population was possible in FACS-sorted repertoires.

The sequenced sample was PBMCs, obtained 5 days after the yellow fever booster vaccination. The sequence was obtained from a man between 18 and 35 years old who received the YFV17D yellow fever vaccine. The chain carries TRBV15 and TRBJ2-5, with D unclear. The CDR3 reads CATSRDSTDQETQYF. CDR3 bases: TGTGCCACCAGCAGAGACTCGACGGACCAAGAGACCCAGTACTTC.